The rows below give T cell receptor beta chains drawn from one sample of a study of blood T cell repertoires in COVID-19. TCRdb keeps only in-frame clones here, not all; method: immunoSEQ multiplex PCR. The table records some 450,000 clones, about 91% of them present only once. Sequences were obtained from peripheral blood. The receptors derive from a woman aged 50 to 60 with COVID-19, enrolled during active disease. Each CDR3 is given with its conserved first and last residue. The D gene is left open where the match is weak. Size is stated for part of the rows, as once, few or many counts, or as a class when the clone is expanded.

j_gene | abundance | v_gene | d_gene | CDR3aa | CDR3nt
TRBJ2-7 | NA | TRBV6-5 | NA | CASSKGGAYEQYF | TGTGCCAGCTCTAAGGGGGGGGCCTACGAGCAGTACTTC
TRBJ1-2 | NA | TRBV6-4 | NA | CASSDGLGTGGYTF | TGTGCCAGCAGTGACGGGTTGGGGACTGGCGGCTACACCTTC
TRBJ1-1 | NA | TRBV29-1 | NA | CSVELRWNTEAFF | TGCAGCGTAGAGTTGAGGTGGAACACTGAAGCTTTCTTT
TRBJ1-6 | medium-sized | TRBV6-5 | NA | CASTVGGDLQF | TGTGCCAGCACGGTGGGGGGAGACCTCCAATTT
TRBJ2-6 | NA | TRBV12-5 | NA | CASGLDRRSGANVLTF | TGTGCTAGTGGCCTGGACAGACGCTCTGGGGCCAACGTCCTGACTTTC
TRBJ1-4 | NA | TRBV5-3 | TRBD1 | CARSFGRGLANEKLFF | TGTGCCAGAAGCTTTGGCAGGGGGCTGGCTAATGAAAAACTGTTTTTT
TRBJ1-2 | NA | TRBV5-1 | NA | CASSPDGGVANYGYTF | TGCGCCAGCAGCCCGGACGGGGGAGTTGCGAACTATGGCTACACCTTC
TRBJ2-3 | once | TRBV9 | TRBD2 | CASSETGTSGGAGTDTQYF | TGTGCCAGCAGCGAGACTGGGACTAGCGGGGGGGCCGGCACAGATACGCAGTATTTT
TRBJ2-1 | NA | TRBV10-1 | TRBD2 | CASSEGTSGGGNEQFF | TGCGCCAGCAGTGAAGGGACTAGCGGGGGAGGGAATGAGCAGTTCTTC
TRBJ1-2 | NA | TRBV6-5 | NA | CASSYSGRRGYTF | TGTGCCAGCAGTTACTCGGGGAGGAGAGGCTACACCTTC
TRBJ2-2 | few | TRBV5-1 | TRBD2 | CASSFRSGGYNTGELFF | TGCGCCAGCAGCTTTAGGAGCGGGGGGTACAACACCGGGGAGCTGTTTTTT
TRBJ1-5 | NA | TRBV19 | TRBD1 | CASRLTGANQPQHF | TGTGCCAGTAGACTGACAGGGGCAAATCAGCCCCAGCATTTT
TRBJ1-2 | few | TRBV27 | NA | CASSTNRDDYGYTF | TGTGCCAGCAGTACCAACAGGGATGACTATGGCTACACCTTC
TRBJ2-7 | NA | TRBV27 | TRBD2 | CASGLVNEQYF | TGTGCCAGCGGACTAGTAAACGAGCAGTACTTC
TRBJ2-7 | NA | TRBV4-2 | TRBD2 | CASSLTSGGADEQYF | TGTGCCAGCAGCCTTACTAGCGGGGGGGCCGACGAGCAGTACTTC
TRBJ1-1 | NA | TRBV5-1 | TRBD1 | CASSQLGTGWGVNTEAFF | TGCGCCAGCAGCCAACTCGGGACAGGGTGGGGGGTGAACACTGAAGCTTTCTTT
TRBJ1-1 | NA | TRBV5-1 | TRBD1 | CASQTGTGGTEAFF | TGCGCCAGCCAAACCGGGACAGGGGGCACTGAAGCTTTCTTT
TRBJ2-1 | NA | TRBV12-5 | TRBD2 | CASGLVHLAGGPYAEQFF | TGTGCTAGTGGTTTGGTACATCTAGCGGGGGGCCCCTACGCTGAGCAGTTCTTC
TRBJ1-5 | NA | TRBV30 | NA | CAWTPKAGQPQHF | TGTGCCTGGACTCCTAAGGCGGGTCAGCCCCAGCATTTT
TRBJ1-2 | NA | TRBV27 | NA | CASGADRNYGYTF | TGTGCCAGCGGGGCAGACAGGAACTATGGCTACACCTTC
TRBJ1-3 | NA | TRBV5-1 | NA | CASSFDGGSGNTIYF | TGCGCCAGCAGCTTCGACGGGGGGAGTGGAAACACCATATATTTT
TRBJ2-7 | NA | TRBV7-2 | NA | CASSLSPQVYEQYF | TGTGCCAGCAGCCTTAGTCCGCAGGTTTACGAGCAGTACTTC
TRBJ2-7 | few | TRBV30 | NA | CAWRRDNGYEQYF | TGTGCCTGGAGAAGGGACAATGGCTACGAGCAGTACTTC
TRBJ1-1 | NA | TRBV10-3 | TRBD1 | CAISLQGAREAFF | TGTGCCATCAGCCTACAGGGGGCAAGAGAAGCTTTCTTT
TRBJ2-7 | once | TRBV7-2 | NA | CASSPPQGGEQYF | TGTGCCAGCAGTCCTCCTCAGGGGGGCGAGCAGTACTTC
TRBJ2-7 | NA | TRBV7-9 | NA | CASSLGTAYEQYF | TGTGCCAGCAGCTTAGGGACAGCCTACGAGCAGTACTTC
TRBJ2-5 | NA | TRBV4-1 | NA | CASSLSGETQYF | TGCGCCAGCAGCCTTTCGGGAGAGACCCAGTACTTC
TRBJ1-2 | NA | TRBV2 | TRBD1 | CASSEEGGQGYTF | TGTGCCAGCAGTGAAGAAGGGGGACAGGGCTACACCTTC
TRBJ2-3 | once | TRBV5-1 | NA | CASRQGPTDTQYF | TGCGCCAGCAGACAGGGCCCCACAGATACGCAGTATTTT
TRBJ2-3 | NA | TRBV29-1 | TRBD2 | CSVVTSVYDTQYF | TGCAGCGTTGTAACTAGCGTATATGATACGCAGTATTTT
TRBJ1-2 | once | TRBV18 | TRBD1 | CASSPTGGPDGYTF | TGTGCCAGCTCCCCAACAGGGGGGCCAGATGGCTACACCTTC
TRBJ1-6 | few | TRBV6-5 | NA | CASRGDINSPLHF | TGTGCCAGCAGGGGGGACATTAATTCACCCCTCCACTTT
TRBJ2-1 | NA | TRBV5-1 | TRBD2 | CASSLAPTTSGGLVF | TGCGCCAGCAGCTTGGCCCCCACGACTAGCGGGGGGTTGGTCTTC
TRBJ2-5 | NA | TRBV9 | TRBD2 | CASSSHGGQETQYF | TGTGCCAGCAGCTCCCACGGGGGGCAAGAGACCCAGTACTTC
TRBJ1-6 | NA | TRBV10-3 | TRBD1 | CAISRDSLNSPLHF | TGTGCCATCTCTCGGGACAGTCTTAATTCACCCCTCCACTTT
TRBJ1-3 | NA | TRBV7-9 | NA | CASPREGDTIYF | TGTGCCAGCCCACGCGAGGGAGACACCATATATTTT
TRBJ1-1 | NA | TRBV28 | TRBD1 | CASTQGGTGTNTEAFF | TGTGCCAGCACCCAGGGTGGGACAGGGACGAACACTGAAGCTTTCTTT
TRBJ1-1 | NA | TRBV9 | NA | CASSVGNLQTEAFF | TGTGCCAGCAGCGTAGGAAACTTACAGACTGAAGCTTTCTTT
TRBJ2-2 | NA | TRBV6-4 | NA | CASSDPSRPGELFF | TGTGCCAGCAGTGATCCTTCTAGGCCCGGGGAGCTGTTTTTT
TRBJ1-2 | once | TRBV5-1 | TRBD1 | CASSFNRDRGNYGYTF | TGCGCCAGCAGCTTCAACCGGGACAGGGGAAACTATGGCTACACCTTC
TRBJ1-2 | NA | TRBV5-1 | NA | CASSFNPGGYGYTF | TGCGCCAGCAGCTTCAATCCGGGGGGCTATGGCTACACCTTC
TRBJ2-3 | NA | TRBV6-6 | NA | CASRTDFSSRDTQYF | TGTGCCAGCAGGACCGACTTCTCCTCTCGAGATACGCAGTATTTT
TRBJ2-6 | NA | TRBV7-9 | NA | CASSSILPGANVLTF | TGTGCCAGCAGCTCTATTCTCCCTGGGGCCAACGTCCTGACTTTC
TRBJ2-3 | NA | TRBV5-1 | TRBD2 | CASTPLAGGTDTQYF | TGCGCCAGCACCCCACTAGCGGGGGGGACAGATACGCAGTATTTT
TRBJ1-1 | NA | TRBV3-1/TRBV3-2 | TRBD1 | CASSQPGGGTEAFF | TGTGCCAGCAGCCAACCAGGGGGCGGCACTGAAGCTTTCTTT
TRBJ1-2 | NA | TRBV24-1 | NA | CATGGGGYGYTF | TGTGCCACTGGGGGGGGCGGCTATGGCTACACCTTC
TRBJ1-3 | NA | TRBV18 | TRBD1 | CASSLSRGFGTGTGNTIYF | TGTGCCAGCTCCCTATCGAGGGGGTTCGGGACAGGGACAGGAAACACCATATATTTT
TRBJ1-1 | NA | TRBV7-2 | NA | CASSRRTDTEAFF | TGTGCCAGCAGCCGCCGGACAGACACTGAAGCTTTCTTT
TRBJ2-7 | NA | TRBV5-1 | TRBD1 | CASSSGGPRDEQYF | TGCGCCAGCAGCTCAGGGGGACCTCGGGACGAGCAGTACTTC
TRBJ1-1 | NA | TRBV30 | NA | CAWGPGAQAFF | TGTGCCTGGGGACCAGGGGCCCAAGCTTTCTTT
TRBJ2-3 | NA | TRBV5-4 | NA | CASSFPGELGSTDTQYF | TGTGCCAGCAGCTTCCCAGGGGAACTGGGTAGCACAGATACGCAGTATTTT
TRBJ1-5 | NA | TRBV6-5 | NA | CASSYSAVNQPQHF | TGTGCCAGCAGTTACTCGGCAGTCAATCAGCCCCAGCATTTT
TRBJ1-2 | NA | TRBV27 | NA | CASSVTPGEIYNYGYTF | TGTGCCAGCAGTGTCACTCCCGGGGAGATATATAACTATGGCTACACCTTC